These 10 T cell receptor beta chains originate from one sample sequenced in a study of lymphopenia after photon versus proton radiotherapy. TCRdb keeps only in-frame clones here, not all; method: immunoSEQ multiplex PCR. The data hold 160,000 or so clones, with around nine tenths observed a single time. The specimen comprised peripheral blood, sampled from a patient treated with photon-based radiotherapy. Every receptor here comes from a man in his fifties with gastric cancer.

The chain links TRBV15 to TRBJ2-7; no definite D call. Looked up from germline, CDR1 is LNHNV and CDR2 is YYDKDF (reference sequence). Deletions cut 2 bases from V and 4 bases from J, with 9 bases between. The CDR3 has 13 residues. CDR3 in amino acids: CATSRFQGYEQYF. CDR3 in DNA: TGTGCCACCAGCAGATTCCAAGGGTACGAGCAGTACTTC. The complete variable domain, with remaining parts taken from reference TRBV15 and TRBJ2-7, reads DAMVIQNPRYQVTQFGKPVTLSCSQTLNHNVMYWYQQKSSQAPKLLFHYYDKDFNNEADTPDNFQSRRPNTSFCFLDIRSPGLGDTAMYLCATSRFQGYEQYFGPGTRLTVT.

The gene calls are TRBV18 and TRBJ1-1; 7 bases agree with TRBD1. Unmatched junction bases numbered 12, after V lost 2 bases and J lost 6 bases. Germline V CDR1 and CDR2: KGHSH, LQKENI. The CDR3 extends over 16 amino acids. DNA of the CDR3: TGTGCCAGCTCACCAGGCTCTACAGGGGTGAGCGCTGAAGCTTTCTTT. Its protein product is CASSPGSTGVSAEAFF.

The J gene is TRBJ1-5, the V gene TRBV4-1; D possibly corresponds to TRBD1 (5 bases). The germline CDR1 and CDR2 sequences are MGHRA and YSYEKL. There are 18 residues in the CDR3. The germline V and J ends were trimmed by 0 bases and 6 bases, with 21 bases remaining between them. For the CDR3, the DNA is TGCGCCAGCAGCCAAGACGTCGACGACAGATTCTTGCCTCAGCCCCAGCATTTT. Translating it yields CASSQDVDDRFLPQPQHF.

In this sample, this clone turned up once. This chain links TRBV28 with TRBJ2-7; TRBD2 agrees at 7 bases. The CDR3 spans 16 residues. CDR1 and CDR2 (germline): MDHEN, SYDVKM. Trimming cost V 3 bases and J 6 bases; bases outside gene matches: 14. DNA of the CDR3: TGTGCCAGCAGTTTGCAGACTAGCCCTTCCTCCACCGAGCAGTACTTC. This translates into CASSLQTSPSSTEQYF.

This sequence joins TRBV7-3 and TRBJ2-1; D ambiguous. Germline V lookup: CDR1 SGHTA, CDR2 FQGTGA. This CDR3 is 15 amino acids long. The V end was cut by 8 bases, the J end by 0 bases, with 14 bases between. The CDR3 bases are TGTGCCAGCTCAAGCTCACAGAGCTCCTACAATGAGCAGTTCTTC. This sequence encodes CASSSSQSSYNEQFF.

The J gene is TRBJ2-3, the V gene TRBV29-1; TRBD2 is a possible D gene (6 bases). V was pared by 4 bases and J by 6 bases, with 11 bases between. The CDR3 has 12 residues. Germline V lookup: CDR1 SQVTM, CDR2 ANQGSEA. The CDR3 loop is CSVGGVRDTQYF. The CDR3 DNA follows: TGCAGCGTTGGCGGGGTACGGGATACGCAGTATTTT.

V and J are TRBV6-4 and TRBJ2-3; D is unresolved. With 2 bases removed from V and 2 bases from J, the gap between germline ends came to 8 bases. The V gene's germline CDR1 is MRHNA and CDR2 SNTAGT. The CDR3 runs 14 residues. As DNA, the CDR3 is TGTGCCAGCAGTGACGGGGTAGCCACAGATACGCAGTATTTT. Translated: CASSDGVATDTQYF.

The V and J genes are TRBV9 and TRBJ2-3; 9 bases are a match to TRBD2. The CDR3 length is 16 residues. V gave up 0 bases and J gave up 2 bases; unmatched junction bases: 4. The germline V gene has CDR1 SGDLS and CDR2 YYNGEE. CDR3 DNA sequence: TGTGCCAGCAGCGTAGAAGCGGGAGGCTTCACAGATACGCAGTATTTT. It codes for CASSVEAGGFTDTQYF.

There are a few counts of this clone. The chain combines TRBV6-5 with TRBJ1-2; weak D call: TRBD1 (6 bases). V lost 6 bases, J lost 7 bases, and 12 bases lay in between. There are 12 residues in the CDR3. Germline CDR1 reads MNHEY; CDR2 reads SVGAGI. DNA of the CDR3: TGTGCCAGCAGGCAAACAGGGTTTGGCTACACCTTC. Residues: CASRQTGFGYTF.

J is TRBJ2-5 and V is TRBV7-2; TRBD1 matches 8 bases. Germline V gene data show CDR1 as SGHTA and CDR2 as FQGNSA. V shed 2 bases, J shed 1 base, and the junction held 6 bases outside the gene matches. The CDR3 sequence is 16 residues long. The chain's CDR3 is CASSLLGRGRQETQYF. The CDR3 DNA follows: TGTGCCAGCAGCTTATTAGGCAGGGGGCGCCAAGAGACCCAGTACTTC.